Listed here are 27 T cell receptor beta chains from one sample, sequenced in a study of post-analysis software for immune sequencing data. These TCRs' antigens remain unknown. Presence of unique molecular identifiers characterized the TCR beta cDNA libraries. Via MiXCR, TCRdb re-called the PCR reads, giving one row per CDR3 protein. The repertoire includes about 260,000 distinct CDR3 sequences, 36% of them detected once, and 4% to 6% sits in the top ten. Whole-study findings and limits: Five or six TRBV segments, TRBV5-6, TRBV5-1 and TRBV20-1 among them, were found more frequent in patients than controls.

Sequenced material: blood. These receptors were collected from a girl between 5 and 17 years old with multiple sclerosis.

This clonotype was picked up many times. The rearrangement joins TRBV12-3 or TRBV12-4 to TRBJ2-1; D is unclear. This CDR3 comprises 12 residues. Trimming cost V 2 bases and J 10 bases, with 9 bases left between them. The CDR3 DNA sequence: TGTGCCAGCAGTTTATTCACCGGCGAGCAGTTCTTC. Translation gives CASSLFTGEQFF.

This clonotype was recorded a few times. The chain employs TRBV5-1 and TRBJ2-5, with TRBD1 matching over 7 bases. CDR3 length: 13 residues. The junction had 0 bases not matched to a gene; V was cut back by 0 bases and J by 4 bases. Germline V CDR1 and CDR2: SGHRS, YFSETQ. In DNA form, the CDR3 reads TGCGCCAGCAGCTTGGAGGGGGCAGAGACCCAGTACTTC. It encodes CASSLEGAETQYF.

This chain joins TRBV20-1 and TRBJ2-1, with D possibly being TRBD2 (5 bases). CDR1 DFQATT and CDR2 SNEGSKA come from the germline V gene (reference sequence). Trimming pared 3 bases from V and 3 bases from J, leaving 12 bases between. The CDR3 sequence is 14 residues long. Written as DNA, the CDR3 is TGCAGTGCTAGTTACCTAGCCCACTACAATGAGCAGTTCTTC. It codes for CSASYLAHYNEQFF.

V usage is TRBV6-5 and J usage is TRBJ2-7; maybe TRBD1 (5 bases). V lost 2 bases and J lost 2, with 13 bases in between. The CDR3 contains 15 residues. Germline V gives CDR1 MNHEY, CDR2 SVGAGI. This CDR3 reads CASSYGAASPYEQYF. CDR3 in DNA: TGTGCCAGCAGTTACGGGGCAGCTTCCCCCTACGAGCAGTACTTC.

A word on this clonotype: Since a much larger clone is just one base distant, this may be a read error. This rearrangement joins TRBV5-5 to TRBJ2-1; D uncertain. Trimming pared 0 bases from V and 13 bases from J, leaving 17 bases between. The V gene's germline CDR1 is SGHKS and CDR2 YYEKEE (reference sequence). The CDR3 has 14 residues. The CDR3 reads CASSLEQFKETQFF. CDR3 nucleotides: TGTGCCAGCAGCTTGGAACAGTTTAAAGAGACCCAGTTCTTC.

This clonotype was counted ten times or more. This chain connects TRBV5-1 to TRBJ2-4, with D perhaps matching TRBD2 (5 bases). The V gene's germline CDR1 is SGHRS and CDR2 YFSETQ. The V end lost 4 bases, the J end lost 2 bases, and 7 bases lay between the germline ends. The length of the CDR3 is 13 residues. Here the CDR3 DNA reads TGCGCCAGCAGCCCCGGGACCAAAAACATTCAGTACTTC. It yields the protein CASSPGTKNIQYF. Drawing the rest from reference TRBV5-1 and TRBJ2-4, the complete variable domain is KAGVTQTPRYLIKTRGQQVTLSCSPISGHRSVSWYQQTPGQGLQFLFEYFSETQRNKGNFPGRFSGRQFSNSRSEMNVSTLELGDSALYLCASSPGTKNIQYFGAGTRLSVL.

A word on this clonotype: A read error may account for a junction end that differs from germline. J is TRBJ2-6 and V is TRBV4-1; 7 nucleotides match TRBD1. The CDR3 length is 20 residues. Per the germline V gene, CDR1 is MGHRA and CDR2 is YSYEKL. CDR3 sequence: CASSPDRSGQSNSGANVRTF. CDR3 nucleotides: TGCGCCAGCAGCCCCGACAGGTCGGGACAGAGTAATTCTGGGGCCAACGTCCGGACTTTC.

The CDR3, as DNA: TGCAGTGCTAGAGATCCACAGCGGGGACAGCCCGGGGAGCTGTTTTTT. Amino acid sequence: CSARDPQRGQPGELFF. The V and J genes are TRBV20-1 and TRBJ2-2; D is tentatively TRBD1 or TRBD2 (7 bases each). V was shortened by 0 bases and J by 6 bases, with 17 bases between the two germline ends. This CDR3 region has 16 residues. Germline loops: CDR1 DFQATT, CDR2 SNEGSKA (reference sequence).

This clonotype was counted many times. The chain carries TRBV28 and TRBJ2-5, with D possibly matching TRBD1 (6 bases). This CDR3 is 15 amino acids long. Germline CDR1 and CDR2: MDHEN and SYDVKM. Trimming stripped 6 bases from V and 3 bases from J, with 17 bases between. CDR3 DNA sequence: TGTGCCAGCAGCCTCCTCAGGACAGAGAAAGAGACCCAGTACTTC. Translating gives CASSLLRTEKETQYF.

This clonotype has a single count. In DNA, the CDR3 is TGCAGTGCTGCGGGACTAGCAAGCACAGATACGCAGTATTTT. This translates into CSAAGLASTDTQYF. The chain has TRBV20-1 and TRBJ2-3; 9 bases align to TRBD2. Germline CDR1 DFQATT, CDR2 SNEGSKA (reference sequence). The CDR3 is 14 amino acids. The J segment lost 0 bases and the V segment lost 5 bases, leaving 3 bases of the junction unmatched.

The chain employs TRBV7-2 and TRBJ2-1; possible D gene TRBD2, 7 bases. V lost 7 bases and J lost 6, with 13 bases in between. CDR1 and CDR2 from the germline V gene are SGHTA and FQGNSA. The CDR3 has 13 residues. CDR3: CASTGGPGNEQFF. Written as DNA, the CDR3 is TGTGCCAGCACGGGGGGCCCGGGCAATGAGCAGTTCTTC.

This clonotype was recorded at least ten times. A much larger clone differs by one base, so this may be a read error. The chain couples TRBV27 to TRBJ1-1; the match to TRBD1 covers 11 bases. Looked up from germline, CDR1 is MNHEY and CDR2 is SMNVEV (reference sequence). The CDR3 loop spans 13 amino acids. The ends lost 6 bases at V and 4 bases at J; junction bases unmatched: 1. The CDR3 sequence is CASSGTGGTEAFF. For the CDR3, the DNA is TGTGCCAGCAGCGGGACAGGGGGCACTGAAGCTTTCTTT.

This chain joins TRBV3-1 and TRBJ2-4; a weak D match, TRBD1 (6 bases). TRBJ2-7 explains the end of the DNA better; the J call may be wrong. The germline gives CDR1 LGHDT, CDR2 YNNKEL (reference sequence). This CDR3 region has 14 residues. The CDR3 protein is CASSQTRGAYEQYF. In DNA, the CDR3 is TGTGCCAGCAGCCAAACCAGGGGAGCCTACGAGCAGTACTTC.

V and J are TRBV6-5 and TRBJ2-2, with 7 bases identical to TRBD2. CDR1 and CDR2 from the germline V gene are MNHEY and SVGAGI. This CDR3 is built from 17 residues. Trimming cost V 2 bases and J 5 bases; bases outside gene matches: 11. CDR3 protein: CASSYEVGGRRTGELFF. CDR3 bases: TGTGCCAGCAGTTACGAGGTTGGCGGGAGACGGACCGGGGAGCTGTTTTTT.

This clonotype was found many times. The rearrangement joins TRBV28 to TRBJ1-2; D remains unclear. The CDR3 totals 13 residues. V lost 6 bases and J 2 bases, leaving 10 bases between the germline ends. CDR1 and CDR2 (germline): MDHEN, SYDVKM. Written as DNA, the CDR3 is TGTGCCAGCAGCGAACTACAAAACTATGGCTACACCTTC. Translating gives CASSELQNYGYTF.

As for this clonotype: This could be a read error, since a much larger clone is one nucleotide away. The J gene is TRBJ2-1, the V gene TRBV15, with 12 bases fitting TRBD1. Germline lookup yields CDR1 LNHNV and CDR2 YYDKDF (reference sequence). The CDR3 sequence is 17 residues long. The chain's CDR3 is CAASAPLGQGANNEQFF. For the CDR3, the DNA is TGTGCCGCCAGCGCCCCTTTGGGACAGGGGGCAAACAATGAGCAGTTCTTC.

This clonotype was observed a few times. CDR3 nucleotide sequence: TGCAGCGCTGGAGGGTTGGATCAGCCCCAGCATTTT. Encoded protein: CSAGGLDQPQHF. The chain carries TRBV29-1 and TRBJ1-5; D not resolved. Germline lookup yields CDR1 SQVTM and CDR2 ANQGSEA. Trimming removed 7 bases at V and 5 bases at J, with 12 bases between. The CDR3 is 12 residues long.

This clonotype was found many times. Here the CDR3 DNA reads TGTGCCAGCAGCCACGGACTAAACTCGGATACGCAGTATTTT. Amino acids: CASSHGLNSDTQYF. This chain links TRBV7-3 with TRBJ2-3, with a possible D match to TRBD2 (6 bases). V lost 5 bases, J lost 6 bases, and 15 bases lay in between. Germline CDR1 and CDR2: SGHTA and FQGTGA. This CDR3 region has 14 residues.

Details on this clonotype: Just one base apart from a much larger clone, this may be a read error. The V gene is TRBV18, the J gene TRBJ2-5; no clear D gene. The CDR3 covers 12 residues. Germline V lookup: CDR1 KGHSH, CDR2 LQKENI. The CDR3 DNA follows: TGTGCCTGCTCACCTCTCCAAGAGACCCAGTACTTC. Translated, it gives CACSPLQETQYF.

There are many counts of this clonotype. V usage is TRBV7-2 and J usage is TRBJ2-1; no clear D. Trimming stripped 5 bases from V and 6 bases from J, with 11 bases between. Germline-derived CDR1 and CDR2 are SGHTA and FQGNSA. The CDR3 sequence is 13 residues long. The CDR3 DNA sequence: TGTGCCAGCAGCCCTTGGATCGCCAATGAGCAGTTCTTC. This gives the protein CASSPWIANEQFF.

Details on this clonotype: Since no conserved phenylalanine or tryptophan closes the CDR3, a read error is the likely cause. The chain has TRBV12-3 or TRBV12-4 and TRBJ2-3; TRBD2 is a possible D gene (6 bases). CDR3 size: 14 residues. The V end lost 6 bases, the J end lost 6 bases, and 16 bases lay between the germline ends. The CDR3 region has the DNA TGTGCCAGCAGCTTGAGCGGGCGCGGGGATACGCAGTATTCT. This sequence encodes CASSLSGRGDTQYS.

V is TRBV9 and J is TRBJ1-5, with D hard to call. Per germline, CDR1 SGDLS and CDR2 YYNGEE. The CDR3 loop spans 14 amino acids. The V end lost 3 bases, the J end lost 0 bases, and 7 bases lay between the germline ends. The chain's CDR3 is CASSELDSNQPQHF. CDR3 in DNA: TGTGCCAGCAGCGAGTTGGATAGCAATCAGCCCCAGCATTTT.

This clonotype was seen a handful of times. CDR3 protein: CASSLMGGTYEQFF. CDR3 in DNA: TGTGCCAGCAGCTTAATGGGCGGGACCTATGAGCAGTTCTTC. V gene TRBV7-2 combines with J gene TRBJ2-1; a weak D match, TRBD2 (6 bases). The CDR3 is 14 residues long. Germline CDR1 is SGHTA and CDR2 is FQGNSA. Trimming took 2 bases from V and 8 from J, leaving 13 bases between them.

This clonotype was recorded at least ten times. The chain uses TRBV12-3 or TRBV12-4 and TRBJ1-2; D possibly corresponds to TRBD1 (5 bases). The CDR3 spans 14 residues. Deletions cut 7 bases from V and 7 bases from J, with 19 bases between. The chain's CDR3 is CASMFRDLKLGYTF. CDR3 sequence (DNA): TGTGCCAGCATGTTCCGGGACTTAAAGCTTGGCTACACCTTC.

Many counts were recorded for this clonotype. The chain combines TRBV7-9 with TRBJ2-1; no clear D gene. CDR3 length equals 11 residues. The V end was cut by 7 bases, the J end by 5 bases, with 6 bases between. Germline lookup yields CDR1 SEHNR and CDR2 FQNEAQ (reference sequence). The CDR3 here is CASTRDNEQFF. The CDR3 nucleotides are TGTGCCAGCACCCGGGACAATGAGCAGTTCTTC.

The CDR3 DNA reads as TGTGCCAGCAGTTTGACTAGACCTAATGAAAAACTGTTTTTT. Its protein product is CASSLTRPNEKLFF. The rearrangement uses TRBV27 and TRBJ1-4, with D unresolved. The length of the CDR3 is 14 residues. Trimming pared 3 bases from V and 3 bases from J, leaving 8 bases between. Germline CDR1 and CDR2: MNHEY and SMNVEV (reference sequence).

The rearrangement uses TRBV5-1 and TRBJ2-3; D uncertain. Looked up from germline, CDR1 is SGHRS and CDR2 is YFSETQ. The CDR3 has 13 residues. Trimming left V 0 bases short and J 3 bases short, with 5 bases between. The CDR3 DNA reads TGCGCCAGCAGCTTGGCGGCTACAGATACGCAGTATTTT. It encodes CASSLAATDTQYF.